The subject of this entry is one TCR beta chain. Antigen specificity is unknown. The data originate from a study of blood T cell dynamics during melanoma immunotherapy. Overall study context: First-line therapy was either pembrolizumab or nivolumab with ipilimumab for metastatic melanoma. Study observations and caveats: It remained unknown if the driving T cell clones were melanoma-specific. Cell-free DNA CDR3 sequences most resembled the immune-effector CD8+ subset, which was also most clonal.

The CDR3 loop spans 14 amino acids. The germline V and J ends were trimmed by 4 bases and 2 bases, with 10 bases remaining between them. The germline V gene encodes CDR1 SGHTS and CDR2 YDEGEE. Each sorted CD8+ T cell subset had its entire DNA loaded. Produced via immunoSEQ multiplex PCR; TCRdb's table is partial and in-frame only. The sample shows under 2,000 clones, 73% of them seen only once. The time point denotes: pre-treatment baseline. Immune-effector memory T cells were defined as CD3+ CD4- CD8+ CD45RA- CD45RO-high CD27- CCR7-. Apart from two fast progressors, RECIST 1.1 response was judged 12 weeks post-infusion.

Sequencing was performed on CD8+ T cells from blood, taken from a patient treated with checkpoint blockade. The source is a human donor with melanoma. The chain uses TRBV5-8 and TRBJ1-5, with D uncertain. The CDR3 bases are TGTGCCAGCAGCCAAGGGATTGGCAATCAGCCCCAGCATTTT. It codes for CASSQGIGNQPQHF.